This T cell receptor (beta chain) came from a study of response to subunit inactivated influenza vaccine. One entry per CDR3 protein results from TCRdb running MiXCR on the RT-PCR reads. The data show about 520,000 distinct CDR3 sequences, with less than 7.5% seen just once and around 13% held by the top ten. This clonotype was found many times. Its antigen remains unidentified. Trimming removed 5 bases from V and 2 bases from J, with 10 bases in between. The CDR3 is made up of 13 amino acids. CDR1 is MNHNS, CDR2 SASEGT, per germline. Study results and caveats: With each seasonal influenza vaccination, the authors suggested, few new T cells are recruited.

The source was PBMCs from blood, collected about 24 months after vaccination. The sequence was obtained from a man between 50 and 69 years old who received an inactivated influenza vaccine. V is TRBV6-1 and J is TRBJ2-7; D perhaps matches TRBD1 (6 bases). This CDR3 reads CASSKTGTYEQYF. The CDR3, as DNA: TGTGCCAGCAGTAAAACAGGGACCTACGAGCAGTACTTC.